The 17 T cell receptor beta chains below come from one sample, sequenced in a study of cytomegalovirus exposure and HLA in healthy donors. PCR used 60 Vbeta primers and 13 Jbeta primers. Some clones are missing from TCRdb's copy, which holds only in-frame ones; the method was immunoSEQ multiplex PCR. The sample has some 130,000 clones, around 73% seen once; the top ten hold roughly 3%. Sequenced material: PBMCs. These receptors all come from a human donor in good health.

The chain joins TRBV6-5 to TRBJ2-7; TRBD2 might be the D (7 bases). In germline, CDR1 is MNHEY, CDR2 SVGAGI. The CDR3 runs to 14 residues. V lost 7 bases and J lost 3, with 16 bases in between. The CDR3 sequence is CASNGGGGNYEQYF. For the CDR3, the DNA is TGTGCCAGCAACGGAGGGGGAGGGAACTACGAGCAGTACTTC.

This rearrangement joins TRBV5-5 to TRBJ2-3, with 8 bases fitting TRBD1. Germline V gene lookup returns CDR1 SGHKS and CDR2 YYEKEE (reference sequence). The CDR3 length is 15 residues. J gave up 4 bases and V 4 bases, and 8 bases lay outside the gene matches. CDR3 amino acids: CASSRGQVIADTQYF. The CDR3, as DNA: TGTGCCAGCAGCCGGGGACAGGTAATAGCAGATACGCAGTATTTT.

V gene TRBV5-1 combines with J gene TRBJ2-5, with D possibly being TRBD1 (6 bases). V shed 4 bases and J shed 0 bases, with 13 bases lying between them. The CDR3 runs 15 residues. Per the germline V gene, CDR1 is SGHRS and CDR2 is YFSETQ. CDR3 residues: CASSIPQGNQETQYF. In nucleotides, the CDR3 is TGCGCCAGCAGCATCCCACAGGGTAACCAAGAGACCCAGTACTTC.

On this clone: The junction departs from germline at one end; a sequencing error may be responsible. This chain uses TRBV7-9 with TRBJ2-7, with TRBD1 identical over 8 bases. The CDR3 totals 16 residues. The V gene's germline CDR1 is SEHNR and CDR2 FQNEAQ (reference sequence). CDR3 nucleotides: TGTTCCAGCAGCTCGGGACAGGTCTCTAGCTCCTACGAGCAGTACTTC. Its translation is CSSSSGQVSSSYEQYF.

This rearrangement joins TRBV7-3 to TRBJ2-7; perhaps TRBD2 as D (5 bases). The CDR3 sequence is 15 residues long. Germline V gives CDR1 SGHTA, CDR2 FQGTGA. The V gene lost 0 bases and the J gene lost 3 bases, with 12 bases spanning the gap. Here the CDR3 DNA reads TGTGCCAGCAGCTTAACAGGCTCGAGGGTCTACGAGCAGTACTTC. Translating it yields CASSLTGSRVYEQYF. Using reference TRBV7-3 and TRBJ2-7 for the parts outside the CDR3, the full variable domain is GAGVSQTPSNKVTEKGKYVELRCDPISGHTALYWYRQSLGQGPEFLIYFQGTGAADDSGLPNDRFFAVRPEGSVSTLKIQRTERGDSAVYLCASSLTGSRVYEQYFGPGTRLTVT.

This clone was detected a few times. The V call is TRBV5-4, the J call TRBJ2-5, with a tentative D call TRBD1 (6 bases). The CDR3 length is 16 residues. The germline V gene has CDR1 SGHNT and CDR2 YYREEE (reference sequence). V was clipped by 5 bases and J by 0 bases, with 17 bases between them. CDR3 coding DNA: TGTGCCAGCAGAGATGCCCGACAGGCCAACCAAGAGACCCAGTACTTC. Its protein is CASRDARQANQETQYF. The full variable domain, its missing parts supplied by reference TRBV5-4 and TRBJ2-5, is ETGVTQSPTHLIKTRGQQVTLRCSSQSGHNTVSWYQQALGQGPQFIFQYYREEENGRGNFPPRFSGLQFPNYSSELNVNALELDDSALYLCASRDARQANQETQYFGPGTRLLVL.

The chain couples TRBV10-3 to TRBJ2-1; D may be TRBD1 (6 bases). This CDR3 spans 12 amino acids. Looked up from germline, CDR1 is ENHRY and CDR2 is SYGVKD. Trimming took 2 bases from V and 10 from J, leaving 9 bases between them. CDR3 amino acids: CAISEGTFEQFF. In DNA form, the CDR3 reads TGTGCCATCAGTGAGGGGACATTCGAGCAGTTCTTC.

The chain combines TRBV7-3 with TRBJ2-4; TRBD1 matches at 7 bases. This CDR3 contains 13 residues. Trimming cost V 5 bases and J 4 bases; bases outside gene matches: 2. Germline V lookup: CDR1 SGHTA, CDR2 FQGTGA. The CDR3 region has the DNA TGTGCCAGCAGCGGGGACAGAAAAAACATTCAGTACTTC. Residues: CASSGDRKNIQYF.

This clone was seen only a few times. V gene TRBV11-2 combines with J gene TRBJ2-3; tentative D call: TRBD1 (7 bases). Between the trimmed V and J ends, which lost 4 bases and 1 base, there was a span of 15 bases. The CDR3 extends over 16 amino acids. CDR1 is SGHAT, CDR2 FQNNGV, per germline. This CDR3 reads CASSSRTGLRTDTQYF. DNA for the CDR3: TGTGCCAGCAGCTCGCGGACAGGACTACGCACAGATACGCAGTATTTT.

CDR3: CASSSAGGKSTDTQYF. DNA of the CDR3: TGTGCCAGCAGCTCAGCGGGGGGCAAGAGCACAGATACGCAGTATTTT. The rearrangement links TRBV5-4 to TRBJ2-3, with TRBD2 identical over 9 bases. This CDR3 comprises 16 residues. Germline CDR1 SGHNT, CDR2 YYREEE (reference sequence). The V segment lost 3 bases and the J segment 0 bases; nucleotides outside the gene matches: 5. The full variable domain, in which reference TRBV5-4 and TRBJ2-3 provide the parts outside the CDR3, is ETGVTQSPTHLIKTRGQQVTLRCSSQSGHNTVSWYQQALGQGPQFIFQYYREEENGRGNFPPRFSGLQFPNYSSELNVNALELDDSALYLCASSSAGGKSTDTQYFGPGTRLTVL.

This clone was detected once. CDR3 region: CASSLDKFDGYTF. In DNA, the CDR3 is TGCGCCAGCAGCTTGGACAAATTCGATGGCTACACCTTC. This chain connects TRBV5-1 to TRBJ1-2; D gene ambiguous. The V end was cut by 0 bases, the J end by 6 bases, with 9 bases between. Germline V lookup: CDR1 SGHRS, CDR2 YFSETQ. The CDR3 has 13 amino acids.

In its sample, this clone was seen once. The J gene is TRBJ2-7, the V gene TRBV5-1; D gene ambiguous. The CDR3 has 15 amino acids. Germline CDR1 and CDR2: SGHRS and YFSETQ. Trimming took off 1 base at V and 1 base at J, with 12 bases between the two ends. The CDR3 DNA sequence: TGCGCCAGCAGCTTGTCGTACGGAGAGTCCTACGAGCAGTACTTC. It yields the protein CASSLSYGESYEQYF.

Worth noting for this clone: Compared with germline, one end of the junction differs, possibly owing to a read error. The CDR3 sequence is CSSLLWLAGSYNEQFF. Written as DNA, the CDR3 is TGTTCCAGCCTCCTTTGGCTAGCGGGCTCCTACAATGAGCAGTTCTTC. The J gene is TRBJ2-1, the V gene TRBV7-9; 8 bases match TRBD2. The CDR3 totals 16 residues. CDR1 and CDR2 (germline): SEHNR, FQNEAQ (reference sequence). Full variable domain (outside the CDR3, taken from reference TRBV7-9 and TRBJ2-1): DTGVSQNPRHKITKRGQNVTFRCDPISEHNRLYWYRQTLGQGPEFLTYFQNEAQLEKSRLLSDRFSAERPKGSFSTLEIQRTEQGDSAMYLCSSLLWLAGSYNEQFFGPGTRLTVL.

The V call is TRBV4-1, the J call TRBJ2-7, with 8 bases aligning to TRBD1. Germline lookup yields CDR1 MGHRA and CDR2 YSYEKL. Trimming cost V 0 bases and J 3 bases; bases outside gene matches: 7. CDR3 length: 16 amino acids. CDR3 in amino acids: CASSQEGRQGSYEQYF. The CDR3 coding sequence is TGCGCCAGCAGCCAAGAGGGGAGACAGGGGAGCTACGAGCAGTACTTC.

The V and J genes are TRBV27 and TRBJ2-4, with 8 bases matching TRBD1. V was clipped by 4 bases and J by 6 bases; unmatched bases: 5. This CDR3 comprises 14 residues. CDR1 is MNHEY, CDR2 SMNVEV, per germline (reference sequence). CDR3 sequence reads: CASSSRTGINIQYF. The CDR3 DNA sequence: TGTGCCAGCAGTTCAAGGACAGGGATAAACATTCAGTACTTC.

The chain recombines TRBV5-6 with TRBJ1-5, with D possibly TRBD1 on 5 matching bases. The length of the CDR3 is 15 residues. The V end lost 4 bases, the J end lost 4 bases, and 15 bases lay between the germline ends. CDR1 SGHDT and CDR2 YYEEEE come from the germline V gene. CDR3 protein: CASSAGARRNQPQHF. The CDR3 DNA reads as TGTGCCAGCAGCGCTGGGGCACGCCGGAATCAGCCCCAGCATTTT.

In this sample, this clone turned up a few times. This chain joins TRBV27 and TRBJ2-1; TRBD2 aligns across 8 bases. The CDR3 is 15 amino acids. Trimming at V came to 6 bases and at J to 6 bases, leaving 10 bases not matched to a gene. Germline V gene data show CDR1 as MNHEY and CDR2 as SMNVEV (reference sequence). CDR3 sequence (DNA): TGTGCCAGCAGAAAGGTCGGGGGGGTTGGCAATGAGCAGTTCTTC. The encoded protein is CASRKVGGVGNEQFF.